What follows are 27 T cell receptor beta chains derived from one specimen sequenced in a study of vaccination effects on CD4 cells after COVID-19. No cognate antigen is known for these TCRs. Antigen-specific CD4+ T cell clonotypes were called by their expansion after viral peptide-pool culture in ViraFEST. Following an approximately eleven-day culture, CD4+ T cells were purified. Measured with immunoSEQ multiplex PCR; TCRdb has only the in-frame clones, and not every one. The sample includes about 61,000 clones, roughly 79% of them seen just once. Sequencing used CD4+ T cells from PBMCs cultured with HCoV-229E spike peptides, obtained before COVID-19 vaccination. These receptors were taken from a human donor who received a COVID-19 vaccine.

This clone occurred once. The rearrangement links TRBV5-1 to TRBJ1-1; D remains ambiguous. Germline-derived CDR1 and CDR2 are SGHRS and YFSETQ. The V end was cut by 5 bases, the J end by 3 bases, with 20 bases between. CDR3 length: 16 amino acids. CDR3 coding DNA: TGCGCCAGCAGGTTTGGAGGGTCGGTTGGGGACACTGAAGCTTTCTTT. Amino acid sequence: CASRFGGSVGDTEAFF.

This rearrangement joins TRBV18 to TRBJ2-3; the match to TRBD2 covers 11 bases. The trim removed 3 bases at V and 1 base at J, leaving 6 bases unmatched. CDR1 and CDR2 (germline): KGHSH, LQKENI. This CDR3 contains 17 residues. This chain's CDR3 is CASSPLAGGSGTDTQYF. DNA for the CDR3: TGTGCCAGCTCACCTCTAGCGGGGGGTTCGGGCACAGATACGCAGTATTTT.

V gene TRBV23-1 combines with J gene TRBJ2-2; 9 nucleotides match TRBD1. TRBV23-1 is an ORF, and what it does is uncertain. The V gene end was trimmed by 5 bases and the J gene end by 3 bases; junction bases not matched to a gene: 4. This CDR3 comprises 15 residues. CDR3 protein: CASSGQGNDTGELFF. The CDR3 DNA follows: TGCGCCAGCAGTGGACAGGGGAATGACACCGGGGAGCTGTTTTTT.

This sequence joins TRBV7-9 and TRBJ2-7, with 9 bases lining up with TRBD1. Trimming removed 5 bases from V and 6 bases from J; junction bases left unmatched: 14. The CDR3 is 16 residues long. Germline V lookup: CDR1 SEHNR, CDR2 FQNEAQ (reference sequence). Here the CDR3 reads CASSQGDRVMGSEQYV. The CDR3 nucleotides are TGTGCCAGCAGCCAAGGGGACAGGGTAATGGGTAGCGAGCAGTACGTC.

The DNA of the CDR3 is TGTGCCAGCAGACAAGATTCGCAGGGAGGAGGCTACACCTTC. Translated, it gives CASRQDSQGGGYTF. The rearrangement joins TRBV6-6 to TRBJ1-2; perhaps TRBD1 as D (5 bases). The CDR3 totals 14 residues. V lost 6 bases and J 8 bases, leaving 19 bases between the germline ends. Germline-derived CDR1 and CDR2 are MNHNY and SVGAGI (reference sequence).

This clone was observed a handful of times. The V and J genes are TRBV5-1 and TRBJ1-6; D gene uncertain. The V and J ends lost 4 bases and 5 bases respectively, with 7 bases between them. In germline, CDR1 is SGHRS, CDR2 YFSETQ. The CDR3 contains 13 residues. The CDR3 nucleotides are TGCGCCAGCAGCAGTGAAGATAATTCACCCCTCCACTTT. This codes for CASSSEDNSPLHF.

The chain carries TRBV30 and TRBJ1-5; TRBD1 agrees at 9 bases. Trimming at V came to 3 bases and at J to 8 bases, leaving 8 bases not matched to a gene. The germline V gene has CDR1 GTSNPN and CDR2 SVGIG (reference sequence). The CDR3 covers 14 residues. CDR3 sequence reads: CAWSAGTGMKPQHF. The CDR3 coding sequence is TGTGCCTGGAGCGCCGGGACAGGGATGAAGCCCCAGCATTTT.

This clone was detected only a few times. The J gene is TRBJ2-3, the V gene TRBV18; 9 bases are a match to TRBD2. Germline CDR1 is KGHSH and CDR2 is LQKENI. This CDR3 contains 15 residues. V gave up 0 bases and J gave up 6 bases; unmatched junction bases: 4. The CDR3 region is CASSPPLAGSDTQYF. CDR3 sequence (DNA): TGTGCCAGCTCACCACCCCTAGCGGGGTCCGATACGCAGTATTTT.

The rearrangement links TRBV30 to TRBJ1-3, with TRBD1 as a possible D gene (6 bases). Deletions cut 2 bases from V and 4 bases from J, with 9 bases between. CDR3 length: 13 residues. CDR1 GTSNPN and CDR2 SVGIG come from the germline V gene (reference sequence). The CDR3 DNA follows: TGTGCCTGGAGTATCGGACAGGGAAACACCATATATTTT. It encodes CAWSIGQGNTIYF.

This rearrangement joins TRBV7-2 to TRBJ2-6, with a tentative D call TRBD2 (6 bases). This CDR3 spans 17 amino acids. Deletions cut 3 bases from V and 0 bases from J, with 12 bases between. Germline CDR1 and CDR2: SGHTA and FQGNSA. CDR3 coding DNA: TGTGCCAGCAGCTTGATGGGGGGAAACTCTGGGGCCAACGTCCTGACTTTC. It encodes CASSLMGGNSGANVLTF.

This sequence joins TRBV4-1 and TRBJ1-2; D might be TRBD1 (6 bases). Deletions cut 7 bases from V and 2 bases from J, with 17 bases between. Germline V CDR1 and CDR2: MGHRA, YSYEKL. The CDR3 consists of 15 residues. The CDR3 is CASTERGAGNYGYTF. CDR3 coding DNA: TGCGCCAGCACCGAGAGGGGGGCGGGGAACTATGGCTACACCTTC.

This sequence joins TRBV5-1 and TRBJ2-2, with 12 bases matching TRBD1. The CDR3 consists of 13 residues. V was clipped by 4 bases and J by 16 bases; unmatched bases: 8. CDR1 is SGHRS, CDR2 YFSETQ, per germline. CDR3 sequence: CASSRGQGAVPFF. DNA of the CDR3: TGCGCCAGCAGCCGGGGACAGGGGGCCGTACCGTTTTTT.

The gene calls are TRBV4-1 and TRBJ2-5; 8 nucleotides align to TRBD2. The germline V gene has CDR1 MGHRA and CDR2 YSYEKL. The CDR3 sequence is 16 residues long. Trimming removed 1 base from V and 3 bases from J; junction bases left unmatched: 7. The chain's CDR3 is CASSQADIAGKETQYF. The DNA for the CDR3 is TGCGCCAGCAGCCAAGCGGACATAGCGGGGAAAGAGACCCAGTACTTC.

V and J are TRBV7-2 and TRBJ2-1; 10 positions agree with TRBD1. The CDR3 is 16 residues long. J lost 9 bases, V lost 1 base, and 9 bases had no gene match. Germline loops: CDR1 SGHTA, CDR2 FQGNSA. The CDR3 loop reads CASSLVDRGRGREQFF. CDR3 coding DNA: TGTGCCAGCAGCTTAGTAGACAGGGGGCGCGGACGTGAGCAGTTCTTC.

In DNA form, the CDR3 reads TGTGCCAGCAGCCAGCAGAATTCACCCCTCCACTTT. This encodes CASSQQNSPLHF. The chain carries TRBV7-9 and TRBJ1-6; D remains ambiguous. This CDR3 spans 12 amino acids. CDR1 and CDR2 from the germline V gene are SEHNR and FQNEAQ (reference sequence). The ends were cut back, 5 bases at V and 7 bases at J, with 6 bases in the middle.

The J gene is TRBJ1-1, the V gene TRBV6-6; tentatively, D is TRBD1 (5 bases). CDR3 length: 16 residues. The V end was cut by 7 bases, the J end by 1 base, with 19 bases between. CDR1 and CDR2 from the germline V gene are MNHNY and SVGAGI (reference sequence). The CDR3 reads CASIAGGGLENTEAFF. The CDR3 coding sequence is TGTGCCAGCATCGCCGGGGGGGGACTCGAGAACACTGAAGCTTTCTTT.

This chain joins TRBV18 and TRBJ2-1; 12 bases line up with TRBD2. The CDR3 is made up of 18 amino acids. CDR1 and CDR2 from the germline V gene are KGHSH and LQKENI. Trimming took 2 bases from V and 0 from J; bases not matched to a gene: 5. The CDR3 DNA reads TGTGCCAGCTCACCATTTGGACTAGCGGGGAACTCCTACAATGAGCAGTTCTTC. It specifies CASSPFGLAGNSYNEQFF.

V and J are TRBV5-4 and TRBJ2-6; possible D gene TRBD1, 5 bases. This CDR3 has 15 residues. Trimming took 5 bases from V and 4 from J, leaving 13 bases between them. CDR1 SGHNT and CDR2 YYREEE come from the germline V gene (reference sequence). The CDR3 sequence is CASSTPGSGANVLTF. In DNA, the CDR3 is TGTGCCAGCAGTACCCCAGGGTCAGGGGCCAACGTCCTGACTTTC.

The chain has TRBV24-1 and TRBJ2-5; 8 nucleotides align to TRBD1. The CDR3 spans 16 residues. V was clipped by 3 bases and J by 5 bases; unmatched bases: 10. From germline, CDR1 is KGHDR and CDR2 SFDVKD. The CDR3, as DNA: TGTGCCACCAGTGATCCAGGACAGGGCAGGTTCGAGACCCAGTACTTC. As protein: CATSDPGQGRFETQYF.

The rearrangement links TRBV6-1 to TRBJ1-6; possibly TRBD1 for D (6 bases). The length of the CDR3 is 17 residues. V gave up 4 bases and J gave up 7 bases, with 20 bases separating them. Germline CDR1 reads MNHNS; CDR2 reads SASEGT. The CDR3 nucleotides read TGTGCCAGCAGTGGGGTCTACACCGGGCAGGGGAATTCACCCCTCCACTTT. It translates to CASSGVYTGQGNSPLHF.

The J gene is TRBJ2-2, the V gene TRBV4-1, with 10 nucleotides matching TRBD1. Germline V gene sequence: CDR1 MGHRA, CDR2 YSYEKL. CDR3 length equals 17 residues. V dropped 0 bases and J dropped 5; count of bases not matched to a gene: 6. This CDR3 reads CASSQDGDRGGTGELFF. For the CDR3, the DNA is TGCGCCAGCAGCCAAGATGGGGACAGGGGTGGGACCGGGGAGCTGTTTTTT.

This rearrangement joins TRBV5-8 to TRBJ1-5, with D tentatively TRBD1 (6 bases). This CDR3 spans 18 amino acids. V lost 4 bases, J lost 0 bases, and 20 bases lay in between. CDR1 is SGHTS and CDR2 is YDEGEE in the germline V gene. CDR3: CASSVSHTGSDSNQPQHF. CDR3 in DNA: TGTGCCAGCAGCGTCTCTCATACAGGGAGCGATAGCAATCAGCCCCAGCATTTT.

The chain carries TRBV7-2 and TRBJ1-1; 8 positions agree with TRBD1. Germline V gene data show CDR1 as SGHTA and CDR2 as FQGNSA. The V gene end was trimmed by 4 bases and the J gene end by 3 bases; junction bases not matched to a gene: 1. The CDR3 runs 13 residues. The CDR3 DNA is TGTGCCAGCAGCTCGGACAGGGACACTGAAGCTTTCTTT. Translated: CASSSDRDTEAFF.

The rearrangement uses TRBV7-3 and TRBJ1-2; 7 bases line up with TRBD1. Per the germline V gene, CDR1 is SGHTA and CDR2 is FQGTGA. The V and J ends lost 6 bases and 6 bases, in that order; junction bases with no gene match: 13. This CDR3 comprises 15 residues. The CDR3 is CASRPDGTAANGYTF. CDR3 in DNA: TGTGCCAGCAGGCCCGACGGGACAGCTGCTAATGGCTACACCTTC.

This clone occurred a few times. The V call is TRBV5-4, the J call TRBJ2-1; D remains unclear. CDR1 is SGHNT and CDR2 is YYREEE in the germline V gene (reference sequence). The CDR3 covers 15 residues. V dropped 1 base and J dropped 2 bases, with 10 bases sitting between them. The CDR3 is CASSLWSAPYNEQFF. The DNA for the CDR3 is TGTGCCAGCAGCTTGTGGTCGGCACCCTACAATGAGCAGTTCTTC.

This chain links TRBV6-6 with TRBJ1-1, with a tentative D call TRBD1 (5 bases). The CDR3 has 15 amino acids. Germline loops: CDR1 MNHNY, CDR2 SVGAGI (reference sequence). V was cut by 5 bases and J by 4 bases, with 17 bases left in between. CDR3 in DNA: TGTGCCAGCAGTCAACCCCAGGGAGGAGGCACTGAAGCTTTCTTT. Protein sequence: CASSQPQGGGTEAFF.

This chain connects TRBV28 to TRBJ1-1; no clear D gene. V lost 10 bases, J lost 0 bases, and 12 bases lay in between. The germline V gene encodes CDR1 MDHEN and CDR2 SYDVKM. The CDR3 sequence is 13 residues long. In DNA, the CDR3 is TGTGCCACCTTAGAGGCTCTGAACACTGAAGCTTTCTTT. Translation: CATLEALNTEAFF.